The 20 T cell receptor beta chains listed next were all sequenced from one sample in a study of cytomegalovirus exposure and HLA in healthy donors. This PCR relied on a set of 60 Vbeta primers and 13 Jbeta primers. This table comes from immunoSEQ multiplex PCR, and its TCRdb copy is limited to in-frame clones, with some not included. The sample has about 190,000 clones, 80% to 90% seen once. What was sequenced was PBMCs. These receptors came from a man aged 30 to 45 in good health and CMV-seronegative.

This clone was counted once. The chain employs TRBV11-2 and TRBJ2-7, with 9 positions matching TRBD1. CDR3 length equals 14 residues. Germline CDR1 and CDR2: SGHAT and FQNNGV. Losses at the gene ends were 6 bases for V and 2 bases for J; bases not matched to a gene: 5. In DNA form, the CDR3 reads TGTGCCAGCAGAACAGGGACAGGGACCTACGAGCAGTACTTC. Encoded protein: CASRTGTGTYEQYF.

The chain employs TRBV14 and TRBJ1-2; D is unclear. V shed 2 bases and J shed 4 bases, with 8 bases lying between them. The CDR3 runs to 13 residues. Per germline, CDR1 SGHDN and CDR2 FVKESK. CDR3 in amino acids: CASSQRSTYGYTF. The CDR3, as DNA: TGTGCCAGCAGCCAACGCAGTACCTATGGCTACACCTTC.

The chain combines TRBV7-9 with TRBJ1-5; 9 nucleotides line up with TRBD1. Germline lookup yields CDR1 SEHNR and CDR2 FQNEAQ (reference sequence). Trimming at V came to 4 bases and at J to 3 bases, leaving 1 base not matched to a gene. The CDR3 has 14 residues. The CDR3 is CASSWDRANQPQHF. The CDR3 coding sequence is TGTGCCAGCAGCTGGGACAGGGCCAATCAGCCCCAGCATTTT.

For the CDR3, the DNA is TGCAGCGTTGGGCCTCAAGAGACCCAGTACTTC. As protein: CSVGPQETQYF. This rearrangement joins TRBV29-1 to TRBJ2-5; unclear D gene. This CDR3 region has 11 residues. Germline V gives CDR1 SQVTM, CDR2 ANQGSEA. The V and J ends lost 4 bases and 2 bases respectively, with 5 bases between them.

The rearrangement links TRBV6-5 to TRBJ1-1; tentative D call: TRBD1 (6 bases). This CDR3 is built from 15 residues. Deletions cut 6 bases from V and 5 bases from J, with 19 bases between. Germline CDR1 MNHEY, CDR2 SVGAGI. CDR3 protein: CASSRTRQVGTEAFF. CDR3 bases: TGTGCCAGCAGCCGGACCCGACAGGTCGGGACTGAAGCTTTCTTT.

The chain couples TRBV6-5 to TRBJ1-1, with D possibly being TRBD1 (5 bases). This CDR3 is built from 13 residues. Germline V gives CDR1 MNHEY, CDR2 SVGAGI. Trimming took 5 bases from V and 10 from J, leaving 17 bases between them. The CDR3 DNA sequence: TGTGCCAGCAGTCCCGGGGGTGGCGACGGAGCTTTCTTT. Its translation: CASSPGGGDGAFF.

The chain is built from TRBV6-5 and TRBJ2-1; D possibly corresponds to TRBD1 (5 bases). Trimming stripped 0 bases from V and 10 bases from J, with 10 bases between. Germline values: CDR1 MNHEY, CDR2 SVGAGI. The length of the CDR3 is 13 residues. Here the CDR3 reads CASSYSRATEQFF. Written as DNA, the CDR3 is TGTGCCAGCAGTTACTCCAGGGCCACAGAGCAGTTCTTC.

V is TRBV6-4 and J is TRBJ2-7, with 7 nucleotides matching TRBD1. Germline V gene lookup returns CDR1 MRHNA and CDR2 SNTAGT. The V segment lost 3 bases and the J segment 3 bases; nucleotides outside the gene matches: 8. This CDR3 is 15 amino acids long. This CDR3 is CASSDVSTGSYEQYF. The DNA for the CDR3 is TGTGCCAGCAGTGATGTATCGACAGGGAGCTACGAGCAGTACTTC.

The table lists this clone with a few counts. The V gene is TRBV15, the J gene TRBJ2-2, with a weak D call TRBD2 (5 bases). Trimming cost V 1 base and J 6 bases, with 15 bases left between them. The CDR3 contains 16 residues. Looked up from germline, CDR1 is LNHNV and CDR2 is YYDKDF (reference sequence). CDR3 sequence (DNA): TGTGCCACCAGCAGAGGCCCGACCTCGGGATCCGGGGAGCTGTTTTTT. It codes for CATSRGPTSGSGELFF.

The rearrangement joins TRBV6-8 to TRBJ2-1; 7 bases line up with TRBD1. Germline values: CDR1 MNHGY, CDR2 SAAAGT. This CDR3 contains 10 residues. Losses at the gene ends were 8 bases for V and 14 bases for J; bases not matched to a gene: 6. The CDR3: CASLQGPEFF. CDR3 sequence (DNA): TGTGCCAGCTTACAGGGGCCAGAGTTCTTC.

This chain joins TRBV21-1 and TRBJ2-1; the tabulated D call, TRBD1, remains unverified against the DNA. TRBV21-1 represents a pseudogene. The CDR3 sequence is 15 residues long. In DNA form, the CDR3 reads TGTGCCAGCAGCTCGTGCCGAAGGGGGTCGAATGAGCAGTTCTTC. This codes for CASSSCRRGSNEQFF.

The V gene is TRBV6-1, the J gene TRBJ2-1; D possibly corresponds to TRBD2 (6 bases). In germline, CDR1 is MNHNS, CDR2 SASEGT. This CDR3 comprises 13 residues. V lost 8 bases to trimming and J lost 12 bases, with 20 bases between them. The CDR3, as DNA: TGTGCCAGCGGAGAGACTCAGAGGGACTCGCAGTTCTTC. Protein product: CASGETQRDSQFF.

The chain carries TRBV5-4 and TRBJ2-3; 9 bases are shared with TRBD2. The V gene end was trimmed by 1 base and the J gene end by 2 bases; junction bases not matched to a gene: 2. Germline V gene lookup returns CDR1 SGHNT and CDR2 YYREEE (reference sequence). The CDR3 covers 15 residues. The DNA of the CDR3 is TGTGCCAGCAGCTTGCTAGCGGGGCCCACAGATACGCAGTATTTT. Translated: CASSLLAGPTDTQYF.

The chain recombines TRBV6-5 with TRBJ1-5; possibly TRBD1 for D (6 bases). This CDR3 region has 15 residues. Germline V gene lookup returns CDR1 MNHEY and CDR2 SVGAGI. Deletions cut 5 bases from V and 2 bases from J, with 13 bases between. The CDR3 DNA reads TGTGCCAGCAGTACTACAGGGAATGGCAATCAGCCCCAGCATTTT. Its protein product is CASSTTGNGNQPQHF.

The chain carries TRBV7-9 and TRBJ2-3, with 11 positions matching TRBD2. V lost 5 bases, J lost 6 bases, and 7 bases stayed unmatched. The CDR3 has 15 residues. Germline assignment: CDR1 SEHNR and CDR2 FQNEAQ (reference sequence). CDR3 sequence reads: CASSEGASGGDTQYF. The DNA of the CDR3 is TGTGCCAGCAGCGAAGGGGCTAGCGGGGGGGATACGCAGTATTTT.

The chain recombines TRBV11-2 with TRBJ2-2, with D uncertain. This CDR3 has 15 amino acids. Trimming took off 3 bases at V and 1 base at J, with 9 bases between the two ends. CDR1 SGHAT and CDR2 FQNNGV come from the germline V gene. The CDR3 loop reads CASSFVTMNTGELFF. CDR3 nucleotides: TGTGCCAGCAGCTTCGTCACAATGAACACCGGGGAGCTGTTTTTT.

The rearrangement joins TRBV2 to TRBJ1-5; D unresolved. The germline CDR1 and CDR2 sequences are SNHLY and FYNNEI. The CDR3 runs 13 residues. The ends were cut back, 7 bases at V and 3 bases at J, with 10 bases in the middle. CDR3: CASKGGSNQPQHF. The CDR3 nucleotides read TGTGCCAGCAAGGGAGGATCCAATCAGCCCCAGCATTTT.

The rearrangement joins TRBV2 to TRBJ2-2; 9 bases are a match to TRBD2. J lost 5 bases, V lost 8 bases, and 9 bases had no gene match. Germline-derived CDR1 and CDR2 are SNHLY and FYNNEI. The CDR3 totals 15 residues. DNA of the CDR3: TGTGCCAGCCGGGTGGGACTAGCCCTAACCGGGGAGCTGTTTTTT. Amino acid sequence: CASRVGLALTGELFF.

The gene calls are TRBV6-5 and TRBJ1-5; TRBD1 aligns across 10 bases. J lost 7 bases, V lost 6 bases, and 9 bases had no gene match. Germline V gives CDR1 MNHEY, CDR2 SVGAGI. The CDR3 sequence is 15 residues long. The CDR3 bases are TGTGCCAGCAGCAAAGACAGGGGGCTGTCCCAGCCCCAGCATTTT. This encodes CASSKDRGLSQPQHF.

This chain connects TRBV11-2 to TRBJ2-1; 8 positions agree with TRBD2. Per germline, CDR1 SGHAT and CDR2 FQNNGV. The CDR3 has 16 residues. V shed 2 bases, J shed 1 base, and the junction held 4 bases outside the gene matches. CDR3 DNA sequence: TGTGCCAGCAGCTTAAGGTTAGCGGGGTCCTACAATGAGCAGTTCTTC. Translated, it gives CASSLRLAGSYNEQFF.